This T cell receptor beta chain was sequenced for a study of blood T cell repertoires in COVID-19. The assay was immunoSEQ multiplex PCR, and TCRdb's table has in-frame clones only and misses some. This table has fewer than 250,000 clones, roughly four fifths appearing once. Trimming took 3 bases from V and 3 from J, leaving 14 bases between them. The CDR3 covers 14 residues. Per the germline V gene, CDR1 is SQVTM and CDR2 is ANQGSEA. The chain recombines TRBV29-1 with TRBJ1-1, with TRBD1 as a possible D gene (5 bases). The sequence came from a man aged 45-60 years with acute or convalescent COVID-19. Sample: peripheral blood. The CDR3 loop reads CSVDVLGGDTEAFF. The CDR3, as DNA: TGCAGCGTTGACGTCCTGGGGGGGGACACTGAAGCTTTCTTT.